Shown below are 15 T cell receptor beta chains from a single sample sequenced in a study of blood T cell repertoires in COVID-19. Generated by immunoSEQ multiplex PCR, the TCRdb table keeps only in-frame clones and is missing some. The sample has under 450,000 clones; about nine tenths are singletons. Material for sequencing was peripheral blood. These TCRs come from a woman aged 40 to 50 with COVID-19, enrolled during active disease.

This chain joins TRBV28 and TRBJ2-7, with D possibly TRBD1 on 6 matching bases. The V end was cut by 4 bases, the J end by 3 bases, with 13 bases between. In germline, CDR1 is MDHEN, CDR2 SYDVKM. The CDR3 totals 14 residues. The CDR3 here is CASSSYGTLYEQYF. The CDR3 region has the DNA TGTGCCAGCAGTTCCTACGGGACACTCTACGAGCAGTACTTC.

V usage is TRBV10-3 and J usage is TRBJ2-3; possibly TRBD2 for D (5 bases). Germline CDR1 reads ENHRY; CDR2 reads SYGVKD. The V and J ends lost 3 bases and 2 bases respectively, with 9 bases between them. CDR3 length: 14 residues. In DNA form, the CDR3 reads TGTGCCATCAGTGATCCCGGGAACACAGATACGCAGTATTTT. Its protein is CAISDPGNTDTQYF.

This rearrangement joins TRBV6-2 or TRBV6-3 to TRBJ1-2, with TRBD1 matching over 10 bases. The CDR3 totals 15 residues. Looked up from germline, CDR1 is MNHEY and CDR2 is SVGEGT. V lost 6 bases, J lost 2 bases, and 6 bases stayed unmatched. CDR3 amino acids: CASSWPGQGNYGYTF. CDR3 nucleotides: TGTGCCAGCAGCTGGCCGGGACAGGGGAACTATGGCTACACCTTC.

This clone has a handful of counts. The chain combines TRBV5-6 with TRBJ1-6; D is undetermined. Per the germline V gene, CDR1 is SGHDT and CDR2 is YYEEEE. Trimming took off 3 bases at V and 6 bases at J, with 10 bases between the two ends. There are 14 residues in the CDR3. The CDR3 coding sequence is TGTGCCAGCAGCTCGGGAGCCGGTAATTCACCCCTCCACTTT. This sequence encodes CASSSGAGNSPLHF.

The CDR3 nucleotides read TGCGCCAGCAGCGAAACCGGGACAGGGGGAGGCGAGCAGTACTTC. Translation gives CASSETGTGGGEQYF. The rearrangement links TRBV5-1 to TRBJ2-7, with TRBD1 identical over 11 bases. The CDR3 runs to 15 residues. Per germline, CDR1 SGHRS and CDR2 YFSETQ. The V and J ends lost 4 bases and 6 bases, in that order; junction bases with no gene match: 9.

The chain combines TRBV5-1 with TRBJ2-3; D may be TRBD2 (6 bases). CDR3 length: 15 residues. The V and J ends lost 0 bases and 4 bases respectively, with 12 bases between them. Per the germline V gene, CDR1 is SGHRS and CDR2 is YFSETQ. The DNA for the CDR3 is TGCGCCAGCAGCTTGGGTCGTAGCGGATCAGATACGCAGTATTTT. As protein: CASSLGRSGSDTQYF.

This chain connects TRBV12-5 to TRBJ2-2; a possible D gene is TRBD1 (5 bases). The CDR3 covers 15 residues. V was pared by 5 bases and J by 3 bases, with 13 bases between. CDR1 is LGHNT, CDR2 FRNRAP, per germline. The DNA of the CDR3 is TGTGCTAGTGGTCCCACGACAGCCTACACCGGGGAGCTGTTTTTT. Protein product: CASGPTTAYTGELFF.

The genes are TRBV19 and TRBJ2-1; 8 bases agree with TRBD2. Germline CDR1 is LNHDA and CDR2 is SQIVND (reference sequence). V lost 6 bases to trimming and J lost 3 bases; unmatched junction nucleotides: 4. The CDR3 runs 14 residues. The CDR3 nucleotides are TGTGCCAGTAGGGGGACTAGTAACTACAATGAGCAGTTCTTC. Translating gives CASRGTSNYNEQFF.

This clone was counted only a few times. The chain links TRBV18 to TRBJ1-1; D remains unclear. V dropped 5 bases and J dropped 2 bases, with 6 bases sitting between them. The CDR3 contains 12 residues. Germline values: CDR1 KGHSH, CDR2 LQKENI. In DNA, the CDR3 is TGTGCCAGCTCAGAGGGAAACACTGAAGCTTTCTTT. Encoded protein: CASSEGNTEAFF. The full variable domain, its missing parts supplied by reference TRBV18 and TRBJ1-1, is NAGVMQNPRHLVRRRGQEARLRCSPMKGHSHVYWYRQLPEEGLKFMVYLQKENIIDESGMPKERFSAEFPKEGPSILRIQQVVRGDSAAYFCASSEGNTEAFFGQGTRLTVV.

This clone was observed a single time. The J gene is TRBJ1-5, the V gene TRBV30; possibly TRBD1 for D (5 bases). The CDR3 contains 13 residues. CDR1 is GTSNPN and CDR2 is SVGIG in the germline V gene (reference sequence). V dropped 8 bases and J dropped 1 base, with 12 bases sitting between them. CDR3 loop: CAGGAASNQPQHF. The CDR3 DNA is TGTGCCGGAGGGGCAGCCAGCAATCAGCCCCAGCATTTT.

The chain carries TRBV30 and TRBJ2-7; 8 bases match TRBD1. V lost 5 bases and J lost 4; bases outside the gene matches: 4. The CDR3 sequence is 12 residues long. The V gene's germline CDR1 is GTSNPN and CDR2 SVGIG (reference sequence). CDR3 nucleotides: TGTGCCTGGTCAGGGGGCTCGTACGAGCAGTACTTC. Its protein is CAWSGGSYEQYF. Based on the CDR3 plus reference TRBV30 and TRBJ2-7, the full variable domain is SQTIHQWPATLVQPVGSPLSLECTVEGTSNPNLYWYRQAAGRGLQLLFYSVGIGQISSEVPQNLSASRPQDRQFILSSKKLLLSDSGFYLCAWSGGSYEQYFGPGTRLTVT.

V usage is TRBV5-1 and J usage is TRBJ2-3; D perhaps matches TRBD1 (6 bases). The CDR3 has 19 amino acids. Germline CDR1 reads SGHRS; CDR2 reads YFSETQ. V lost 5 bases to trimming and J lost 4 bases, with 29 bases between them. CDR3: CASRRGWAGDNFFPDTQYF. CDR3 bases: TGCGCCAGCAGACGCGGGTGGGCAGGGGATAACTTCTTCCCAGATACGCAGTATTTT.

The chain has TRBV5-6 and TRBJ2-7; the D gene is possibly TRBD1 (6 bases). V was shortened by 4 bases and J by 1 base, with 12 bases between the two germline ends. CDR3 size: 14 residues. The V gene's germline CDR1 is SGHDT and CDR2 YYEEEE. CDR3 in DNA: TGTGCCAGCAGCCATGGGGACACTTCCTACGAGCAGTACTTC. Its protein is CASSHGDTSYEQYF.

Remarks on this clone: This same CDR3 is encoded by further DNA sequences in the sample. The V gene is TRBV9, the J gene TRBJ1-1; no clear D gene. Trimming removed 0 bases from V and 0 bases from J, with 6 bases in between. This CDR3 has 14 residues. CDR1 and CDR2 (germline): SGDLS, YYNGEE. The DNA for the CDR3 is TGTGCCAGCAGCGTAGGTCAGTTGAACACTGAAGCTTTCTTT. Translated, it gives CASSVGQLNTEAFF.

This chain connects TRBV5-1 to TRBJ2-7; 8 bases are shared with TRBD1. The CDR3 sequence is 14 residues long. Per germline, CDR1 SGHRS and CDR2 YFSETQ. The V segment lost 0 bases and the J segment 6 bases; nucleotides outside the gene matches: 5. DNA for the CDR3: TGCGCCAGCAGCTTGGCCGGACAGGGAGGCGAGCAGTACTTC. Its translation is CASSLAGQGGEQYF.